This record covers a single T cell receptor (beta chain). As yet, its antigen is unknown. Amplification of TCR beta CDR3 regions used RNA as the template. RT-PCR in the first round (using the HTBI primer set) targeted the TCR CDR3. TCRdb ran MiXCR on the multiplex PCR reads and lists one entry per CDR3 protein. The sample consists of 200,000 to 250,000 distinct CDR3 sequences, 17% of them appearing once. Germline V gene sequence: CDR1 DFQATT, CDR2 SNEGSKA (reference sequence). Trimming took 5 bases from V and 5 from J; bases not matched to a gene: 8. The length of the CDR3 is 13 residues. The data derive from a study of T cells in Graves' hyperthyroidism and ophthalmopathy. Study-wide context: Once the initial diagnosis was made, peripheral blood was obtained before any treatment. Findings of the study overall: Peripheral blood also featured most of the thyroid clonotypes expanded above 0.001.

Investigators excluded patients with uncontrolled infection, other autoimmune disease, pregnancy or lactation. The chain carries TRBV20-1 and TRBJ2-7; TRBD1 aligns across 8 bases. This sequence originates from a man aged 50-60 years with Graves' hyperthyroidism. The sequencing input was blood. The CDR3 here is CSADDRGQDEQYF. DNA for the CDR3: TGCAGTGCTGACGACAGGGGTCAGGACGAGCAGTACTTC.